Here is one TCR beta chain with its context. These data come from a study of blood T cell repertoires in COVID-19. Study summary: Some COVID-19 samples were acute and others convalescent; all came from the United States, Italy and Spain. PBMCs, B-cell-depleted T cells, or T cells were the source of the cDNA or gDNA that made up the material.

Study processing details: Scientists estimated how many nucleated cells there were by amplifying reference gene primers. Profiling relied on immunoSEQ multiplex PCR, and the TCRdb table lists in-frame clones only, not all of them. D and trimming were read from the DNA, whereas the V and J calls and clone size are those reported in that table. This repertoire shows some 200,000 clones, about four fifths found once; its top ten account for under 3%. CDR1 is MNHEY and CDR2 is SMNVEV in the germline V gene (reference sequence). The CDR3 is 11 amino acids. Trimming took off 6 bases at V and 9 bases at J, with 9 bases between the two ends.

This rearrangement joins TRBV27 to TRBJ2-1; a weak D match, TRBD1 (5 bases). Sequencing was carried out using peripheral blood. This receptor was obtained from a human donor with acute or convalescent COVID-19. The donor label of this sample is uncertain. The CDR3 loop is CASRLRGEQFF. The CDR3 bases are TGTGCCAGCAGACTTAGGGGTGAGCAGTTCTTC.